This T cell receptor (beta chain) was retrieved from a study of blood T cell repertoires in COVID-19. The assay was immunoSEQ multiplex PCR, and TCRdb's table has in-frame clones only and misses some. Of roughly 380,000 clones listed, approximately 89% are singletons. Seattle enrolled patients during active infection and tracked them longitudinally. The receptor was derived from a woman aged 40-49 years with COVID-19, enrolled during active disease. Sequenced: peripheral blood.

CDR3 DNA: TGTGCCAGCAGTCCCGAGCTAGCGGGGAACAATGAGCAGTTCTTC. This sequence encodes CASSPELAGNNEQFF. The J gene is TRBJ2-1, the V gene TRBV2, with 9 bases aligning to TRBD2. This CDR3 region has 15 residues. The germline gives CDR1 SNHLY, CDR2 FYNNEI. V was pared by 5 bases and J by 5 bases, with 7 bases of the junction left unmatched.